The subject of this entry is one TCR beta chain. The data are from a study of blood T cell repertoires in COVID-19. Overall study: Samples of COVID-19 (acute and convalescent) were obtained from the United States, Italy and Spain. PBMCs, B-cell-depleted T cells, or T cells were the source of the cDNA or gDNA that made up the material.

This CDR3 has 13 residues. CDR1 and CDR2 (germline): MNHEY, SVGEGT. Trimming took 2 bases from V and 11 from J, leaving 10 bases between them. In the authors' workflow: By means of reference gene primer amplification, nucleated cell counts were estimated. Clones were read by immunoSEQ multiplex PCR, and TCRdb kept only the in-frame ones, dropping some. The V and J calls and clone size were taken over from that table, and D and trimming were inferred from the DNA. The profile shows 250,000 to 350,000 clones, roughly 87% of them singletons. Sequencing was carried out using peripheral blood. The sequence derives from a woman aged 45-65 years who had recovered from COVID-19. The gene calls are TRBV6-2 or TRBV6-3 and TRBJ1-6, with D possibly TRBD1 on 5 matching bases. The CDR3, as DNA: TGTGCCAGCAGTTACAGGGGTGGTGCACCCCTCCACTTT. Translation: CASSYRGGAPLHF.